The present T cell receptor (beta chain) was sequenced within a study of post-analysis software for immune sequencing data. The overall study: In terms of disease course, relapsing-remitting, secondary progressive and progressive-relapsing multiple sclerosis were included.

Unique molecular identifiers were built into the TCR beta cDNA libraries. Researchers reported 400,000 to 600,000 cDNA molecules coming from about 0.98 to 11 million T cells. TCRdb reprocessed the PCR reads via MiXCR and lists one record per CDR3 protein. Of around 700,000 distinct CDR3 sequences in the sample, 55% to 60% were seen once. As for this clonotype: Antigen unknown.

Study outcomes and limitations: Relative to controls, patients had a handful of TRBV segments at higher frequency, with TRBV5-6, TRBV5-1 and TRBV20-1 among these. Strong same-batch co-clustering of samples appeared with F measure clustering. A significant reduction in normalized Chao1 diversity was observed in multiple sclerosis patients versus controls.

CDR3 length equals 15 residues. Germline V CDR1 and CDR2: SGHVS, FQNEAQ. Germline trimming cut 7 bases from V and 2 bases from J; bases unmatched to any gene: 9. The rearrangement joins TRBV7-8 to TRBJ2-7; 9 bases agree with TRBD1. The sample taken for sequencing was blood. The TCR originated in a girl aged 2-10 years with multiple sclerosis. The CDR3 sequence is CASTMGDREAYEQYF. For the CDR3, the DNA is TGTGCCAGCACCATGGGGGACAGGGAAGCCTACGAGCAGTACTTC.